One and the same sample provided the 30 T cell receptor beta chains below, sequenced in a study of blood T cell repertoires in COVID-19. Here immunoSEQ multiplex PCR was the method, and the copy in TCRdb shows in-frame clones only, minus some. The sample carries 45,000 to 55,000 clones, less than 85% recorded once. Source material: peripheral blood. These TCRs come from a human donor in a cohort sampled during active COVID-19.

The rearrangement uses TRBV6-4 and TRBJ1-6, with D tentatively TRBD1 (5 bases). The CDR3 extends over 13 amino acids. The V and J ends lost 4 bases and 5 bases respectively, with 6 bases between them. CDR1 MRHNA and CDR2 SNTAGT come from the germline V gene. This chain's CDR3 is CASSARDNSPLHF. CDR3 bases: TGTGCCAGCAGTGCCAGGGATAATTCACCCCTCCACTTT.

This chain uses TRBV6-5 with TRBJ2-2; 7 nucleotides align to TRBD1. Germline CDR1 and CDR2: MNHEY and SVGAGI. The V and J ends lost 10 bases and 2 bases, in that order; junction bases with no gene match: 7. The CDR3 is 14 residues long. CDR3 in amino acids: CANSGTVNTGELFF. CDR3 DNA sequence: TGTGCCAACTCCGGGACAGTCAACACCGGGGAGCTGTTTTTT.

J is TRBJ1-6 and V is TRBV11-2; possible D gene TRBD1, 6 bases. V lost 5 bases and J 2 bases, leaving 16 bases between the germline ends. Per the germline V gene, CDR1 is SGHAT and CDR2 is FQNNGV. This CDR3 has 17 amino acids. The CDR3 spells CASSTSQGSAYNSPLHF. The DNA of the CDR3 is TGTGCCAGCAGCACCTCTCAGGGGAGTGCCTATAATTCACCCCTCCACTTT. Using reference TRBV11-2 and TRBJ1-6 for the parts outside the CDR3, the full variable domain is EAGVAQSPRYKIIEKRQSVAFWCNPISGHATLYWYQQILGQGPKLLIQFQNNGVVDDSQLPKDRFSAERLKGVDSTLKIQPAKLEDSAVYLCASSTSQGSAYNSPLHFGNGTRLTVT.

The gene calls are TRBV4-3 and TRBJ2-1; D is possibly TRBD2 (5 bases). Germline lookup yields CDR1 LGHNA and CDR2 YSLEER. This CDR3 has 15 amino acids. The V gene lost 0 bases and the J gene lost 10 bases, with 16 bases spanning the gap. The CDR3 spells CASSQESRGIGEQFF. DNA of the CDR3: TGCGCCAGCAGCCAAGAATCTCGAGGGATTGGGGAGCAGTTCTTC.

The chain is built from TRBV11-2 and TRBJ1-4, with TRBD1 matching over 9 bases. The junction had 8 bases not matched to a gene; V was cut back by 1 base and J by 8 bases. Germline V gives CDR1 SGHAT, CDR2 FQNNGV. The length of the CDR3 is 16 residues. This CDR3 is CASSLVSGQGREKLFF. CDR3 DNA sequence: TGTGCCAGCAGCTTAGTCTCGGGACAGGGAAGAGAAAAACTGTTTTTT.

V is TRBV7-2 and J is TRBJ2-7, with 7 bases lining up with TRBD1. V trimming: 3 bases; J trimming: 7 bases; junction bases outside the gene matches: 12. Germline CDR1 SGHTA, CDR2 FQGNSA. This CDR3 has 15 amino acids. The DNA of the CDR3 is TGTGCCAGCAGCTTCGGCAGAAGGGGGCAAGGTGAGCAGTACTTC. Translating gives CASSFGRRGQGEQYF.

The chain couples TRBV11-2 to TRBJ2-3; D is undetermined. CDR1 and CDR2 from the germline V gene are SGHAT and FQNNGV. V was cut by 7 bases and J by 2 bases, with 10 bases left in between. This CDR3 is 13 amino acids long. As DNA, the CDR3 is TGTGCCAGCACCCCTGCGGCCACAGATACGCAGTATTTT. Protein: CASTPAATDTQYF.

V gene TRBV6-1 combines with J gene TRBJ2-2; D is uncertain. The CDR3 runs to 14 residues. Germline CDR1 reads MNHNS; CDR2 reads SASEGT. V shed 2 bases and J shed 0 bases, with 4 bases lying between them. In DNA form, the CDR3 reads TGTGCCAGCAGTGAACTAGCGAACACCGGGGAGCTGTTTTTT. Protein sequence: CASSELANTGELFF.

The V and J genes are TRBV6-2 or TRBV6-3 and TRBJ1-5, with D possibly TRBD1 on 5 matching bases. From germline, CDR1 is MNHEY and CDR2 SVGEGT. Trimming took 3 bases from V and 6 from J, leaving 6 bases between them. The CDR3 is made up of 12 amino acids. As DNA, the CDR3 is TGTGCCAGCAGTTATGGGGCTCAGCCCCAGCATTTT. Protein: CASSYGAQPQHF.

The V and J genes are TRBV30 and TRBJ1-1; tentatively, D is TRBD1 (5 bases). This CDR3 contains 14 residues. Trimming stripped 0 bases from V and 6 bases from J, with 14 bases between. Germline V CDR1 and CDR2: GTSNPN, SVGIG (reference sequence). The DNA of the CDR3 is TGTGCCTGGAGTGTAGGGGCCCCAGGGCCTGAAGCTTTCTTT. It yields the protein CAWSVGAPGPEAFF.

CDR3 loop: CASSRGAAGFSSQETQYF. In DNA form, the CDR3 reads TGTGCCAGCAGCCGGGGGGCAGCTGGGTTTTCAAGCCAAGAGACCCAGTACTTC. The chain carries TRBV5-4 and TRBJ2-5, with D tentatively TRBD2 (7 bases). V was shortened by 4 bases and J by 1 base, with 23 bases between the two germline ends. The germline CDR1 and CDR2 sequences are SGHNT and YYREEE (reference sequence). The CDR3 is 18 residues long.

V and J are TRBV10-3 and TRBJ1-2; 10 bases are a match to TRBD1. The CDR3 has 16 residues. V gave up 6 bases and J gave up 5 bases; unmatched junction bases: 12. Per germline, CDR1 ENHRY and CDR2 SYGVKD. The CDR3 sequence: CAIRSLGQGLEYGYTF. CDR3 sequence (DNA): TGTGCCATCAGGAGTCTGGGACAGGGGCTAGAGTATGGCTACACCTTC.

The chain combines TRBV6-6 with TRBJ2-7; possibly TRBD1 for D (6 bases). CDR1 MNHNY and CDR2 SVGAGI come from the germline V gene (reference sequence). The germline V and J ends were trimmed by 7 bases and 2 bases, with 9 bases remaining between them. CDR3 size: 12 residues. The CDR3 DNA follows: TGTGCCAGCACTCAGGGGACCTACGAGCAGTACTTC. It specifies CASTQGTYEQYF.

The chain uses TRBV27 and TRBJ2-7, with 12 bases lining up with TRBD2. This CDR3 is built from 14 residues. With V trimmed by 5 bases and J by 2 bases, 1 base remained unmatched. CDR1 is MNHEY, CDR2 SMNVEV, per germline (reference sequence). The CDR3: CASSLAGGPYEQYF. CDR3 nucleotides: TGTGCCAGCAGTCTAGCGGGGGGGCCCTACGAGCAGTACTTC.

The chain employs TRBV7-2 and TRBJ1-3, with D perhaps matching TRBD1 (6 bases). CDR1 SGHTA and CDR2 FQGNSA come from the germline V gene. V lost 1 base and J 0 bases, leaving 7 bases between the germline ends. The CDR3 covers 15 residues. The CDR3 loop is CASSLEDSSGNTIYF. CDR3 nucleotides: TGTGCCAGCAGCTTAGAGGACAGCTCTGGAAACACCATATATTTT.

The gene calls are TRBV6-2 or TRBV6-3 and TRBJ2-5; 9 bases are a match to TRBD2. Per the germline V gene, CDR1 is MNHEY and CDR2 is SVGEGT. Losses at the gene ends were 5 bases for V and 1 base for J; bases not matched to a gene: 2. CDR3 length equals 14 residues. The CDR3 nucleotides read TGTGCCAGCAGTCGTAGCGGGGGCCAAGAGACCCAGTACTTC. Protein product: CASSRSGGQETQYF.

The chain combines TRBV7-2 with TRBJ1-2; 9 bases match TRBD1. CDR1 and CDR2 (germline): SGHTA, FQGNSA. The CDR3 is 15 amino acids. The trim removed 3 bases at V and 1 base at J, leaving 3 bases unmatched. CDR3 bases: TGTGCCAGCAGCTTGGGACAGGGCCTTAACTATGGCTACACCTTC. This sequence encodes CASSLGQGLNYGYTF.

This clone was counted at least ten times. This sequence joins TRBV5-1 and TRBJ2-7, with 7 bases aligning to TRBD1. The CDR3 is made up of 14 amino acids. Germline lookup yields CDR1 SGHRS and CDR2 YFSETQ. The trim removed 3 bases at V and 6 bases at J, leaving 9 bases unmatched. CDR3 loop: CASSSGQQVSEQYF. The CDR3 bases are TGCGCCAGCAGCTCGGGACAGCAGGTCTCCGAGCAGTACTTC.

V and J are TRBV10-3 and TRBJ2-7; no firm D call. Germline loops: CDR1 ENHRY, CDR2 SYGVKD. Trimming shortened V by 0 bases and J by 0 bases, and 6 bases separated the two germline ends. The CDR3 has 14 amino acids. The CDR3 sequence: CAISESTNSYEQYF. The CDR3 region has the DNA TGTGCCATCAGTGAGTCGACAAACTCCTACGAGCAGTACTTC.

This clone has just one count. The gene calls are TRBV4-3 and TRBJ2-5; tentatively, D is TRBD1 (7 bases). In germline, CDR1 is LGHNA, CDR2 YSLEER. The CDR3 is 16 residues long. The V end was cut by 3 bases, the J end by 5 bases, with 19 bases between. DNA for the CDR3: TGCGCCAGCAGCCAGGCGGGACATACCAGGGGGGAGACCCAGTACTTC. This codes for CASSQAGHTRGETQYF.

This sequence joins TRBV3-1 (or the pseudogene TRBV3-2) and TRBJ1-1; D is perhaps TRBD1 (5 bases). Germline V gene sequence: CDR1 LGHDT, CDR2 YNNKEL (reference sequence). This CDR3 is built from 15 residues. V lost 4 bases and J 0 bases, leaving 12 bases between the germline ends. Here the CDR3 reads CASSPSDRLNTEAFF. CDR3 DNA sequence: TGTGCCAGCAGCCCTTCCGACAGATTGAACACTGAAGCTTTCTTT.

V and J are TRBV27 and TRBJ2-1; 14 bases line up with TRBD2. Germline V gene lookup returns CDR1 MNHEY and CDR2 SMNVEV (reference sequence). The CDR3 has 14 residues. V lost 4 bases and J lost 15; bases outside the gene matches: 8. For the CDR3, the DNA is TGTGCCAGCAGTTCGGGACTAGCGGGGGCCGGGTGGTTCTTC. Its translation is CASSSGLAGAGWFF.

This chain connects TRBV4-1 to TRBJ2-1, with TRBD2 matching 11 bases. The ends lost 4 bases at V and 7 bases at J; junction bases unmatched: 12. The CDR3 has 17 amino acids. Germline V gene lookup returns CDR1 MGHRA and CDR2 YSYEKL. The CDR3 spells CASSLEIGTSGRNEQFF. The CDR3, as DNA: TGCGCCAGCAGCCTAGAGATCGGGACTAGCGGTCGAAATGAGCAGTTCTTC.

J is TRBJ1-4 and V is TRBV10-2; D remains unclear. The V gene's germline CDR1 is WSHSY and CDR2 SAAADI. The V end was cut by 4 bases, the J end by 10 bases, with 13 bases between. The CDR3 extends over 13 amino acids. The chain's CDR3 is CASSGVPEGKLFF. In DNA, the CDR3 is TGCGCCAGCAGTGGAGTTCCCGAGGGAAAACTGTTTTTT.

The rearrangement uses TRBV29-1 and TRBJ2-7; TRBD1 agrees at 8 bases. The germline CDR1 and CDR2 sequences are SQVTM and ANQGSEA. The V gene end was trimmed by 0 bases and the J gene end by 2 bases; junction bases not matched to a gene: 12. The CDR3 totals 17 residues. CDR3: CSVEDRGRTGKPYEQYF. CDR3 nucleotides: TGCAGCGTTGAAGATCGGGGTAGGACAGGGAAGCCCTACGAGCAGTACTTC.

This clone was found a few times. CDR3 loop: CAISDRGLGQPQHF. CDR3 DNA: TGTGCCATCAGTGACAGGGGGCTGGGTCAGCCCCAGCATTTT. J is TRBJ1-5 and V is TRBV10-3; TRBD1 matches 8 bases. V trimming: 3 bases; J trimming: 6 bases; junction bases outside the gene matches: 4. The CDR3 length is 14 residues. Germline lookup yields CDR1 ENHRY and CDR2 SYGVKD.

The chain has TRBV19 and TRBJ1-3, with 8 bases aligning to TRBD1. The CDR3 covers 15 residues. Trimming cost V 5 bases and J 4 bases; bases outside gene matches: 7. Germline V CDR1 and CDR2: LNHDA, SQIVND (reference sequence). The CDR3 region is CASSPMTGVGNTIYF. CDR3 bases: TGTGCCAGTAGTCCGATGACAGGGGTCGGAAACACCATATATTTT.

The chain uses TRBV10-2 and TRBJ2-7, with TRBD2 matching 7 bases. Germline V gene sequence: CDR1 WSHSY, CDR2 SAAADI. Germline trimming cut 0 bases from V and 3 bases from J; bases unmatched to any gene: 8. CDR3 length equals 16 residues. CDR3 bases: TGCGCCAGCAGTGAGTCGGGGCCAGCGGGGCGCTACGAGCAGTACTTC. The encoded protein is CASSESGPAGRYEQYF.

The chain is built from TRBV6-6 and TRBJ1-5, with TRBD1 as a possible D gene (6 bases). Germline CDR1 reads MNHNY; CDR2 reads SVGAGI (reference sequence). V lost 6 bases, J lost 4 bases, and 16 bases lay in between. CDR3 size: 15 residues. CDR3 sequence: CASSYQGQGNQPQHF. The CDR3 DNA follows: TGTGCCAGCAGCTACCAGGGGCAGGGAAATCAGCCCCAGCATTTT.

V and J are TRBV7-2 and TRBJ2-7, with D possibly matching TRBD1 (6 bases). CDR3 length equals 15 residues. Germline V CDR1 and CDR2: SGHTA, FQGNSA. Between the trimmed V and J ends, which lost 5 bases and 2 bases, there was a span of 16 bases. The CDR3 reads CASSADSSPPYEQYF. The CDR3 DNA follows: TGTGCCAGCAGCGCGGACAGTAGTCCTCCCTACGAGCAGTACTTC.